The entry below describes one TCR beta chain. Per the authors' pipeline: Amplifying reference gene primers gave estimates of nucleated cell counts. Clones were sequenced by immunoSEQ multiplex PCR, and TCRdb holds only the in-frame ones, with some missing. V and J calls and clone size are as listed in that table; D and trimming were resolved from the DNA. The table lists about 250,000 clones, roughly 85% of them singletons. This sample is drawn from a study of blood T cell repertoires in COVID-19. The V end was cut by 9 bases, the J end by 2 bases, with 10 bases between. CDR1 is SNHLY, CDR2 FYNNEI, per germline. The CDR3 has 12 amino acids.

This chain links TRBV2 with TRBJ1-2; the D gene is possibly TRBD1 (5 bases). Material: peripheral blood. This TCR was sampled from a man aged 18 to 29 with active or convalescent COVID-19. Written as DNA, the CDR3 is TGTGCCAGGGAACAGGAGAACTATGGCTACACCTTC. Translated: CAREQENYGYTF. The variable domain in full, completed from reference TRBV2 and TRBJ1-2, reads EPEVTQTPSHQVTQMGQEVILRCVPISNHLYFYWYRQILGQKVEFLVSFYNNEISEKSEIFDDQFSVERPDGSNFTLKIRSTKLEDSAMYFCAREQENYGYTFGSGTRLTVV.